This T cell receptor beta chain was captured by sequencing in a study of T cell responses to AZD1222 COVID-19 vaccine. The repertoire was sequenced with immunoSEQ multiplex PCR; TCRdb's copy has only in-frame clones and lacks some. The sample carries about 120,000 clones, roughly 87% recorded once. Researchers grouped second doses given at about 4 or about 12 weeks into one pool. Study findings and constraints: Vaccination with two AZD1222 doses was followed by a rise in Spike-specific TCR breadth and depth. Sampling that yielded the repertoires occurred only after the peak T cell response.

The CDR3 has 14 amino acids. With 0 bases removed from V and 9 bases from J, the gap between germline ends came to 12 bases. CDR1 is LGHNA, CDR2 YSLEER, per germline. With regard to this clone: Its cognate antigen is unknown.

This sequence joins TRBV4-3 and TRBJ1-3; D is perhaps TRBD1 (5 bases). Source: peripheral blood, taken 28 days after the second AZD1222 dose. The receptor comes from an adult who received the AZD1222 COVID-19 vaccine. CDR3 amino acids: CASSQDSVQGTIYF. The CDR3 nucleotides read TGCGCCAGCAGCCAAGATTCTGTCCAGGGCACCATATATTTT.